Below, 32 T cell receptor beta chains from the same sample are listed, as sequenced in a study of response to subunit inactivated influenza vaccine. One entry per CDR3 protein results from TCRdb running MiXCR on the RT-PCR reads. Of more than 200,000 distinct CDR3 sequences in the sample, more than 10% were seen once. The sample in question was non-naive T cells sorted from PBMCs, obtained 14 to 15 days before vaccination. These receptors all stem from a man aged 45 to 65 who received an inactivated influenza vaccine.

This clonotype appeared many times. In DNA form, the CDR3 reads TGTGCCAGCAGCCTCTTCAAAGAGACCCAGTACTTC. Amino acid sequence: CASSLFKETQYF. V gene TRBV6-6 combines with J gene TRBJ2-5; D is uncertain. CDR3 size: 12 residues. Germline V lookup: CDR1 MNHNY, CDR2 SVGAGI (reference sequence). Trimming left V 6 bases short and J 3 bases short, with 8 bases between.

The CDR3 is CASRSGPQDTQYF. The DNA of the CDR3 is TGTGCCAGCAGATCCGGGCCCCAAGATACGCAGTATTTT. This chain uses TRBV2 with TRBJ2-3; D unclear. The CDR3 loop spans 13 amino acids. CDR1 is SNHLY, CDR2 FYNNEI, per germline. V gave up 6 bases and J gave up 5 bases, with 12 bases separating them.

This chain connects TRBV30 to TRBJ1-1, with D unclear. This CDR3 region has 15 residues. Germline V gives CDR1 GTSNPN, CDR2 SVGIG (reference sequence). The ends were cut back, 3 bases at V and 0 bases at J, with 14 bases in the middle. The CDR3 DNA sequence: TGTGCCTGGAGACAGTTAACCACCATGAACACTGAAGCTTTCTTT. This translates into CAWRQLTTMNTEAFF.

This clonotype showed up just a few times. CDR3 in amino acids: CASSLTVDQPQHF. In DNA form, the CDR3 reads TGTGCCAGCAGTTTAACGGTTGATCAGCCCCAGCATTTT. The chain employs TRBV12-3 or TRBV12-4 and TRBJ1-5; no clear D gene. The V end was cut by 2 bases, the J end by 5 bases, with 7 bases between. CDR3 length: 13 residues.

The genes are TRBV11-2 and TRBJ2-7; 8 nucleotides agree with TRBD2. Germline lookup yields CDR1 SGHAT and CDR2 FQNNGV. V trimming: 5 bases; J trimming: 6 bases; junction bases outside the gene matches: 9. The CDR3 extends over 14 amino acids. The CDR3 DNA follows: TGTGCCAGCAGCGTAGCGGGGAATCGTCGCGAGCAGTACTTC. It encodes CASSVAGNRREQYF.

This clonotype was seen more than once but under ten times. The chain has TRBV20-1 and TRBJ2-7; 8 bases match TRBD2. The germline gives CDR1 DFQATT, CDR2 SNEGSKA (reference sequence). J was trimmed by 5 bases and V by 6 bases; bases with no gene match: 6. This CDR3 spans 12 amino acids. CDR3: CSAGGAGDEQYF. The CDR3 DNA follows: TGCAGTGCCGGGGGGGCGGGAGACGAGCAGTACTTC.

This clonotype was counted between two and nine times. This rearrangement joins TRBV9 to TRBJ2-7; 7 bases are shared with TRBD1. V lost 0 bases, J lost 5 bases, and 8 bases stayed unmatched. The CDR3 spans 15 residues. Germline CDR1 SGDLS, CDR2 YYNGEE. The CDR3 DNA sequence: TGTGCCAGCAGCGTAGAATTAGGGGGCCCGGACGAGCAGTACTTC. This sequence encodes CASSVELGGPDEQYF.

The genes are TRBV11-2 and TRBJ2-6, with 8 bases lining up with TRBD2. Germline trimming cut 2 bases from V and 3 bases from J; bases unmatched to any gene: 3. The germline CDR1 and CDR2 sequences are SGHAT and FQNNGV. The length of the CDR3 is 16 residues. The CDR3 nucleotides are TGTGCCAGCAGCTTAACGGGAGGGAGTGGGGCCAACGTCCTGACTTTC. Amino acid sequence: CASSLTGGSGANVLTF.

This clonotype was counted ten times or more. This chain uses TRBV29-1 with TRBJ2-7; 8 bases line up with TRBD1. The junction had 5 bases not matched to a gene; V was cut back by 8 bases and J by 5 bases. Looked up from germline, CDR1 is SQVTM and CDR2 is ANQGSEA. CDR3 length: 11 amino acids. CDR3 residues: CSIKTGDEQYF. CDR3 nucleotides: TGCAGCATCAAGACAGGGGACGAGCAGTACTTC.

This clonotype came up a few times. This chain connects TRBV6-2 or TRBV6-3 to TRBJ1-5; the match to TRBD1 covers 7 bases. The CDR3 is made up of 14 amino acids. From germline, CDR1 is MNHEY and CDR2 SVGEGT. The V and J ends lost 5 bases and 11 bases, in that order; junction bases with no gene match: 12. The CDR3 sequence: CASSNTGALVAQHF. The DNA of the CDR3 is TGTGCCAGCAGTAACACAGGGGCGCTAGTAGCCCAGCATTTT.

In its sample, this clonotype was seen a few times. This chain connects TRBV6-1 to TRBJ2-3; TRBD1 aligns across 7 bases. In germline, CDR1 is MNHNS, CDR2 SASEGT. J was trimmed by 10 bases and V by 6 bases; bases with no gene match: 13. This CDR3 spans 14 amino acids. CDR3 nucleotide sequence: TGTGCCAGCAGCGTGACAGGGTTCCTCTATTCGCAGTATTTT. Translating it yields CASSVTGFLYSQYF.

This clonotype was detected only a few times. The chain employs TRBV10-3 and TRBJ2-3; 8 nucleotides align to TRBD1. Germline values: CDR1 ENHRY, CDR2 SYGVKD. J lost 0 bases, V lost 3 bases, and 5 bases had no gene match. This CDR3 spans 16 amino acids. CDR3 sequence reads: CAISDGRTGSTDTQYF. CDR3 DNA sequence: TGTGCCATCAGTGATGGGCGGACAGGGAGCACAGATACGCAGTATTTT.

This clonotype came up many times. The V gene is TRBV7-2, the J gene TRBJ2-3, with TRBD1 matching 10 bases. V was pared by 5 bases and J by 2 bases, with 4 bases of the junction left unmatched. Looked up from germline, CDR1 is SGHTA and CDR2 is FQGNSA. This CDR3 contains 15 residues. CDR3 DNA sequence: TGTGCCAGCAGCCGGGACAGGGGTAACACAGATACGCAGTATTTT. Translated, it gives CASSRDRGNTDTQYF.

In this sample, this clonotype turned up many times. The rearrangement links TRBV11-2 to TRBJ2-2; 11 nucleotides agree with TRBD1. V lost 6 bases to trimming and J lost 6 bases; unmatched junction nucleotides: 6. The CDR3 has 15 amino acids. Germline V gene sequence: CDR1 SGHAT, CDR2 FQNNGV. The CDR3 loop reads CASRRTGGASGELFF. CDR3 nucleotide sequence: TGTGCCAGCAGACGGACAGGGGGCGCATCCGGGGAGCTGTTTTTT.

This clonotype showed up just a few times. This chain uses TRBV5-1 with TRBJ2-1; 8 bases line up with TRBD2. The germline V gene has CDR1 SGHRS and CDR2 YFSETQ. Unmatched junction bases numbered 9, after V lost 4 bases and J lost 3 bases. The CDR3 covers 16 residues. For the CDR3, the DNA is TGCGCCAGCAGCCCGGAAGCGGGAGTGAACTACAATGAGCAGTTCTTC. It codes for CASSPEAGVNYNEQFF.

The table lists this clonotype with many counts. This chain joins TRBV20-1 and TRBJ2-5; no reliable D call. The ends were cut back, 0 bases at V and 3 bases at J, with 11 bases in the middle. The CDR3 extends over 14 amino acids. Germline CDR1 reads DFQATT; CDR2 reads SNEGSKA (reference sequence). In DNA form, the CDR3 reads TGCAGTGCTAGAGATATTGGGCAGGAAGAGACCCAGTACTTC. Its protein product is CSARDIGQEETQYF.

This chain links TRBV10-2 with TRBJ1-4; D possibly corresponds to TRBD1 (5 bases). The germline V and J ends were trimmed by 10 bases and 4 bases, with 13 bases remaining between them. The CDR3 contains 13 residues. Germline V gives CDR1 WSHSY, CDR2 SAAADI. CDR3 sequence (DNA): TGCGCCACCTCATCGGGGGGTAATGAAAAACTGTTTTTT. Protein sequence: CATSSGGNEKLFF.

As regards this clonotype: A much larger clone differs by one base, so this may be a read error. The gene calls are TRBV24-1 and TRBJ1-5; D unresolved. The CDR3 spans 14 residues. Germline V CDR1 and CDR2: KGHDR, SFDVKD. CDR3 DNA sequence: TGTGCCACCAGTGATTTGCGGAGCAATCACCCCCAGCATTTT. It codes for CATSDLRSNHPQHF.

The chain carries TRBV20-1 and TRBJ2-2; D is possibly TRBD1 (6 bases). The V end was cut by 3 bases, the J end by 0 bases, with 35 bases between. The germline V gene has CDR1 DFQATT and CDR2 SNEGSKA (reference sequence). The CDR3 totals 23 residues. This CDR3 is CSASFLAPFGDKLYYSNTGELFF. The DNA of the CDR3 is TGCAGTGCTAGTTTTTTGGCCCCCTTTGGGGACAAGCTTTACTATTCGAACACCGGGGAGCTGTTTTTT.

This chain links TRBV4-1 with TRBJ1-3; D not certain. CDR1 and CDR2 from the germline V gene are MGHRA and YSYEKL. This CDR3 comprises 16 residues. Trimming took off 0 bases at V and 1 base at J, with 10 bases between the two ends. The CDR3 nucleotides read TGCGCCAGCAGCCAAGAGCTAACAGAGTCTGGAAACACCATATATTTT. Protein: CASSQELTESGNTIYF.

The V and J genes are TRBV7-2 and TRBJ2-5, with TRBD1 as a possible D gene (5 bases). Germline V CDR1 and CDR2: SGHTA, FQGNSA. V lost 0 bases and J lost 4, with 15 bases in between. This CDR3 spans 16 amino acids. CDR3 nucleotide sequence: TGTGCCAGCAGCTTAGCAGGCAGGGTTTTAGTAGAGACCCAGTACTTC. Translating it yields CASSLAGRVLVETQYF.

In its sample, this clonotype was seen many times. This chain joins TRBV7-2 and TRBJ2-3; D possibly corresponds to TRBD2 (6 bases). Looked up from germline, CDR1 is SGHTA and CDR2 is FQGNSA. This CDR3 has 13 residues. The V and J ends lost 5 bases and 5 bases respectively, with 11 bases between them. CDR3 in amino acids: CASSVTSLDTQYF. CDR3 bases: TGTGCCAGCAGCGTGACTAGTTTAGATACGCAGTATTTT.

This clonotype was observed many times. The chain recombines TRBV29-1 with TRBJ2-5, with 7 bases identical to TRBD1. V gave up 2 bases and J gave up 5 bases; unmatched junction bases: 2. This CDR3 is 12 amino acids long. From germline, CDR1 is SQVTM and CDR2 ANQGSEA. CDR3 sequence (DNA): TGCAGCGTTGAAACAGGGGCCGAGACCCAGTACTTC. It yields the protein CSVETGAETQYF.

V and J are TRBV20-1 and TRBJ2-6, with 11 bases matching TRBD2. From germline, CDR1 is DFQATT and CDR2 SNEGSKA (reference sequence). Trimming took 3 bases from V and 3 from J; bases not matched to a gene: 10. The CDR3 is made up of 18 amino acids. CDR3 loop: CSARGGLAGGFGANVLTF. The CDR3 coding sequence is TGCAGTGCTAGGGGCGGGCTAGCGGGGGGATTTGGGGCCAACGTCCTGACTTTC.

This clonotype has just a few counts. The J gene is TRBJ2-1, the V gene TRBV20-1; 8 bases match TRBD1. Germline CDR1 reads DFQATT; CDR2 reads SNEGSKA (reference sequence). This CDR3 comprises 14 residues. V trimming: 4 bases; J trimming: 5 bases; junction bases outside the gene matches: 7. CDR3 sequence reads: CSAIIGTGNNEQFF. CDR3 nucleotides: TGCAGTGCTATTATCGGGACAGGCAACAATGAGCAGTTCTTC.

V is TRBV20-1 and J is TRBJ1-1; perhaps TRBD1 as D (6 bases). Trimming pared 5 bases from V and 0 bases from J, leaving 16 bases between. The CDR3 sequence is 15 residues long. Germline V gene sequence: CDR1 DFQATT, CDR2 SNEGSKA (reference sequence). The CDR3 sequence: CSAFTTGLLNTEAFF. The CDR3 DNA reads TGCAGTGCTTTTACTACAGGGTTATTGAACACTGAAGCTTTCTTT.

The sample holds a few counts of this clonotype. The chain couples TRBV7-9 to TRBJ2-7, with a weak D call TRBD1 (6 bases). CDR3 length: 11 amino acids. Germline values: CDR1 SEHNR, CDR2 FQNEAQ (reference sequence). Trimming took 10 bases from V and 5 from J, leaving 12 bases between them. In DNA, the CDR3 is TGTGCCACCGCGGACAGTGACGAGCAGTACTTC. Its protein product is CATADSDEQYF.

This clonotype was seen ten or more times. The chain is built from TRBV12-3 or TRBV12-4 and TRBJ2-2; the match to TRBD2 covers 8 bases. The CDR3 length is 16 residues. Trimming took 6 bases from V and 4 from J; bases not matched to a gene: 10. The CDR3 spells CASSRDASGPTGELFF. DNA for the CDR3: TGTGCCAGCAGCCGAGACGCTAGCGGGCCCACCGGGGAGCTGTTTTTT.

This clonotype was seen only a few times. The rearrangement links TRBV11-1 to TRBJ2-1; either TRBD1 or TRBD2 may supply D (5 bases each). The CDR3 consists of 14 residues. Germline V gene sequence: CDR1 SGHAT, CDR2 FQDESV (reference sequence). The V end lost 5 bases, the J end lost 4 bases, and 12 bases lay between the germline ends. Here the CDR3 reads CASSLGTPYNEQFF. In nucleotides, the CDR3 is TGTGCCAGCAGCCTCGGGACCCCATACAATGAGCAGTTCTTC.

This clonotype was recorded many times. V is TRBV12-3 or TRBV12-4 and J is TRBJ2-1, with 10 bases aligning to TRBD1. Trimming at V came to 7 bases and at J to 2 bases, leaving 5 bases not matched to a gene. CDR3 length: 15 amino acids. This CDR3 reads CASNWGQGPYNEQFF. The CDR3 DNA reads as TGTGCCAGCAATTGGGGACAGGGGCCCTACAATGAGCAGTTCTTC.

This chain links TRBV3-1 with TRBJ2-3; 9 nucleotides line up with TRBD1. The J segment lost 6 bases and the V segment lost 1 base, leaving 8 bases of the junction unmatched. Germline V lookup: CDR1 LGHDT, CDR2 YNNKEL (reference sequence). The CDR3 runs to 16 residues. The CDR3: CASSQAGTGPQDTQYF. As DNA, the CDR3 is TGTGCCAGCAGCCAAGCTGGGACAGGGCCCCAGGATACGCAGTATTTT.

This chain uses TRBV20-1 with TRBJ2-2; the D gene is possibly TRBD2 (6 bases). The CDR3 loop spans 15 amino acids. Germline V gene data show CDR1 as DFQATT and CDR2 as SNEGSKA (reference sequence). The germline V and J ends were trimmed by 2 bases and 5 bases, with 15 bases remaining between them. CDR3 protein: CSARTPGTDTGELFF. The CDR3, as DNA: TGCAGTGCTAGAACCCCCGGGACTGATACCGGGGAGCTGTTTTTT.